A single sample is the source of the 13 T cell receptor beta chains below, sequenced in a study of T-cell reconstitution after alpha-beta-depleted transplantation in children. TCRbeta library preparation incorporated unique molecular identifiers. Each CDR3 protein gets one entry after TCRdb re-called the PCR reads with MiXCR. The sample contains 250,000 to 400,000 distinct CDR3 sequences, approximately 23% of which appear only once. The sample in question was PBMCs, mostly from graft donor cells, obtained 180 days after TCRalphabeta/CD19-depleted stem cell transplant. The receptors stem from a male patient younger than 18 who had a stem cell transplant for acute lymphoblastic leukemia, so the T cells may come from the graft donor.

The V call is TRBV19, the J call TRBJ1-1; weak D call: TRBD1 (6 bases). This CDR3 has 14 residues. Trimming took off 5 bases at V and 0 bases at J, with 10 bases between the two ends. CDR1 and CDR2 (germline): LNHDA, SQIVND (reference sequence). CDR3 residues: CASSSQGLNTEAFF. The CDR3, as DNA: TGTGCCAGTAGTTCCCAGGGGTTGAACACTGAAGCTTTCTTT.

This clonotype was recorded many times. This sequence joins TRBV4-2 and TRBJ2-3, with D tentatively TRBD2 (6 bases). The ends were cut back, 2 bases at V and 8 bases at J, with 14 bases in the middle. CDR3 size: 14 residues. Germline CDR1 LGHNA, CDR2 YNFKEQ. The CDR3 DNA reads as TGTGCCAGCAGCCAACCCGGACCGGGGGTTACGCAGTATTTT. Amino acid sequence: CASSQPGPGVTQYF.

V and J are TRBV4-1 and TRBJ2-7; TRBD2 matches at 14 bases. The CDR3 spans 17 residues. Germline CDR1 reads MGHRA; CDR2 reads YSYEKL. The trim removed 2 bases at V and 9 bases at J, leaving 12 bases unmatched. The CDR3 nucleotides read TGCGCCAGCAGCCAATCAATTCCGGGACTAGCGGGAGTTGGGCAGTACTTC. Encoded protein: CASSQSIPGLAGVGQYF.

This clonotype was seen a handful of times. CDR3 nucleotide sequence: TGTGCCAGCAGTTTATCGTATCGGACAGGGCGCCGCAATCAGCCCCAGCATTTT. It codes for CASSLSYRTGRRNQPQHF. This sequence joins TRBV27 and TRBJ1-5; TRBD1 agrees at 8 bases. Germline V CDR1 and CDR2: MNHEY, SMNVEV (reference sequence). There are 18 residues in the CDR3. V shed 0 bases, J shed 2 bases, and the junction held 9 bases outside the gene matches.

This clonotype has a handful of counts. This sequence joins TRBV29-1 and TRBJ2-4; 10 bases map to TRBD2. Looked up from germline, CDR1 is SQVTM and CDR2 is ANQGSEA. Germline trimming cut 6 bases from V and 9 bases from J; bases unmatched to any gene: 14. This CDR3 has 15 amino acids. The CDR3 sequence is CSVAVTASGGGIQYF. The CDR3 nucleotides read TGCAGCGTCGCCGTAACGGCTAGCGGGGGTGGCATTCAGTACTTC.

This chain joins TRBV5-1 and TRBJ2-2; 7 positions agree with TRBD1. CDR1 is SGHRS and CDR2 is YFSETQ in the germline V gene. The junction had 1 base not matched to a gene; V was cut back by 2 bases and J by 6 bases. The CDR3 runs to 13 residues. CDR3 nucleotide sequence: TGCGCCAGCAGCTTCACAGGGGCCGGGGAGCTGTTTTTT. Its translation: CASSFTGAGELFF.

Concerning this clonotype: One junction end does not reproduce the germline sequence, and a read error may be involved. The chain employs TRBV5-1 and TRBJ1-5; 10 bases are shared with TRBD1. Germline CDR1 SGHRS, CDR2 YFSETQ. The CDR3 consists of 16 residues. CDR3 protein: CASSLGDRGRNQTQHF. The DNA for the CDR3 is TGCGCCAGCAGCCTCGGGGACAGGGGCAGGAATCAGACCCAGCATTTT. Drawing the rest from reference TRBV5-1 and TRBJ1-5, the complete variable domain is KAGVTQTPRYLIKTRGQQVTLSCSPISGHRSVSWYQQTPGQGLQFLFEYFSETQRNKGNFPGRFSGRQFSNSRSEMNVSTLELGDSALYLCASSLGDRGRNQTQHFGDGTRLSIL.

CDR3 coding DNA: TGTGCCAGCAGCCAACGAGCGGGAGTACCAGATACGCAGTATTTT. Protein sequence: CASSQRAGVPDTQYF. The V gene is TRBV3-1, the J gene TRBJ2-3; TRBD2 aligns across 8 bases. Germline V gene lookup returns CDR1 LGHDT and CDR2 YNNKEL (reference sequence). The CDR3 covers 15 residues. J gave up 4 bases and V 2 bases, and 5 bases lay outside the gene matches.

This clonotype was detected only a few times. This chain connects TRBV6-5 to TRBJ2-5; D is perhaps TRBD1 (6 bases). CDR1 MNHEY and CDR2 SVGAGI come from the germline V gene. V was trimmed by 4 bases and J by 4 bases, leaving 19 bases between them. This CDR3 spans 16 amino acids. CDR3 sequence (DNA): TGTGCCAGCAGTTCTCGGGGCCCGTGGGGGCGAGAGACCCAGTACTTC. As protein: CASSSRGPWGRETQYF.

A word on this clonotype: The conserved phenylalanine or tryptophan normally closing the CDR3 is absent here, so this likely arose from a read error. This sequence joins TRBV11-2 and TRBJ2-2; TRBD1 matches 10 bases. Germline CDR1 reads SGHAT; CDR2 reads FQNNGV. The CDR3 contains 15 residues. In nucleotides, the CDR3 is TGTGCCAGCAGCCCGGGACAGGGGTCTACCGGGGAACTGTTTTCT. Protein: CASSPGQGSTGELFS.

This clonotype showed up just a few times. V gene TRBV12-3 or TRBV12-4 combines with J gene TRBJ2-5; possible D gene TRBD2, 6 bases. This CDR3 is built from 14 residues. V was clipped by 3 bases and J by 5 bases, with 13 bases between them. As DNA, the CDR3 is TGTGCCAGCAGTTTCCCGGGTGGGGGGGAGACCCAGTACTTC. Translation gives CASSFPGGGETQYF.

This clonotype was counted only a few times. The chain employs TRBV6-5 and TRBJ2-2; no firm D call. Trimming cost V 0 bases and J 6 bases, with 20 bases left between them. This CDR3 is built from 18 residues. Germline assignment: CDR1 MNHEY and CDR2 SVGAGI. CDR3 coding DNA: TGTGCCAGCAGTTACTCGGCTAGTTTGGGCTCTGGGTCCGGGGAGCTGTTTTTT. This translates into CASSYSASLGSGSGELFF.

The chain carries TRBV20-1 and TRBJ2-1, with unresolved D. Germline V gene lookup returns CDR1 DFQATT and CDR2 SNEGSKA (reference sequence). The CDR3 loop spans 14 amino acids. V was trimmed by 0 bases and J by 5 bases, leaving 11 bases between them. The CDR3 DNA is TGCAGTGCTAGAGATCCACGCACCAACAATGAGCAGTTCTTC. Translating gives CSARDPRTNNEQFF.